These T cell receptor beta chains were read from a single sample in a study of cytomegalovirus exposure and HLA in healthy donors. TCRdb's table, derived via immunoSEQ multiplex PCR, lists solely in-frame clones and lacks some. The sample holds 170,000 or so clones; 77% are singletons and the top ten take about 1.5%. Sequencing input: PBMCs. The receptor set was obtained from a woman aged 25 to 39 in good health and CMV-seronegative. Each CDR3 is given with its conserved first and last residue.

TRBV7-9 | CASSLATRGYEQYF
TRBV5-4 | CASSQGQGLEAFF
TRBV6-5 | CASSYSPGTANEQFF
TRBV11-2 | CASSLGGSLGLNEKLFF
TRBV9 | CASSGHMGGELFF
TRBV27 | CASSPRDSNEKLFF
TRBV19 | CASSISRVRNRAKTFNEKLFF
TRBV7-2 | CASSLGLAGGADTQYF
TRBV19 | CASNDYPSLDEQFF
TRBV6-6 | CASLLGTIIDTQYF